The next 27 T cell receptor beta chains were all read from a single sample in a study of radiation and T cells in renal cell carcinoma. Generated by immunoSEQ multiplex PCR, the TCRdb table keeps only in-frame clones and is missing some. The data show some 97,000 clones, around 83% seen once. The time point: blood 4 weeks post-SBRT, at nephrectomy. Specified treatment: 15 Gy SBRT to primary tumor, nephrectomy 4 weeks later. Source: blood, taken from a patient whose treatment included radiotherapy and nephrectomy. The receptors here all came from a man aged 55 to 69 with renal cell carcinoma.

This chain connects TRBV5-1 to TRBJ1-2; TRBD1 aligns across 8 bases. This CDR3 contains 14 residues. V was clipped by 4 bases and J by 5 bases; unmatched bases: 7. Germline V gives CDR1 SGHRS, CDR2 YFSETQ. The CDR3 sequence: CASSTDRVGYGYTF. The CDR3 DNA reads as TGCGCCAGCAGCACGGACAGGGTAGGATATGGCTACACCTTC.

Here the CDR3 reads CASSLAGAGPSYGYTF. The CDR3 coding sequence is TGCGCCAGCAGCTTGGCCGGGGCAGGTCCTAGCTATGGCTACACCTTC. The rearrangement joins TRBV5-1 to TRBJ1-2; tentatively, D is TRBD1 (5 bases). The CDR3 is 16 residues long. Trimming took off 0 bases at V and 4 bases at J, with 16 bases between the two ends. Per germline, CDR1 SGHRS and CDR2 YFSETQ. Full variable domain (remainder filled in from reference TRBV5-1 and TRBJ1-2): KAGVTQTPRYLIKTRGQQVTLSCSPISGHRSVSWYQQTPGQGLQFLFEYFSETQRNKGNFPGRFSGRQFSNSRSEMNVSTLELGDSALYLCASSLAGAGPSYGYTFGSGTRLTVV.

There are a few counts of this clone. The chain uses TRBV6-1 and TRBJ1-1; D unclear. Trimming removed 3 bases from V and 3 bases from J, with 8 bases in between. Germline CDR1 and CDR2: MNHNS and SASEGT. CDR3 size: 13 residues. DNA of the CDR3: TGTGCCAGCAGTGAGAGCAGCTACACTGAAGCTTTCTTT. It encodes CASSESSYTEAFF.

The chain is built from TRBV10-3 and TRBJ1-2; D not certain. The CDR3 loop spans 13 amino acids. Germline V gene lookup returns CDR1 ENHRY and CDR2 SYGVKD. V was pared by 11 bases and J by 6 bases, with 19 bases between. CDR3 DNA sequence: TGTGCCGTCTGGACCCTTGGAGCCGATGGCTACACCTTC. It specifies CAVWTLGADGYTF.

This clone was observed a handful of times. J is TRBJ1-5 and V is TRBV4-1; TRBD1 matches 11 bases. Germline V CDR1 and CDR2: MGHRA, YSYEKL. CDR3 length: 15 residues. The V and J ends lost 4 bases and 7 bases, in that order; junction bases with no gene match: 6. The CDR3 protein is CASSRTGTGGQPQHF. CDR3 sequence (DNA): TGCGCCAGCAGCCGAACCGGGACAGGGGGACAGCCCCAGCATTTT.

The chain has TRBV6-5 and TRBJ2-2; no definite D call. V was trimmed by 0 bases and J by 6 bases, leaving 11 bases between them. CDR3 size: 15 residues. Germline CDR1 and CDR2: MNHEY and SVGAGI. The CDR3 protein is CASSYSSVGAGELFF. The CDR3 nucleotides read TGTGCCAGCAGTTACTCGAGTGTTGGGGCCGGGGAGCTGTTTTTT.

This clone is medium-sized (0.01 to 0.1%) by share. The V call is TRBV10-3, the J call TRBJ2-1, with D possibly TRBD2 on 6 matching bases. The germline CDR1 and CDR2 sequences are ENHRY and SYGVKD. The CDR3 runs 14 residues. V lost 6 bases and J 4 bases, leaving 13 bases between the germline ends. The CDR3 region is CAISGGGGYNEQFF. The DNA for the CDR3 is TGTGCCATCAGCGGGGGAGGCGGGTACAATGAGCAGTTCTTC.

The rearrangement joins TRBV4-2 to TRBJ1-5; perhaps TRBD1 as D (5 bases). V lost 0 bases, J lost 1 base, and 10 bases lay in between. The CDR3 is 16 amino acids. Germline CDR1 and CDR2: LGHNA and YNFKEQ. The CDR3 region has the DNA TGTGCCAGCAGCCAAGATGGACACCTAAGCAATCAGCCCCAGCATTTT. This sequence encodes CASSQDGHLSNQPQHF.

The V and J genes are TRBV7-9 and TRBJ2-1, with 7 bases lining up with TRBD2. In germline, CDR1 is SEHNR, CDR2 FQNEAQ (reference sequence). This CDR3 comprises 13 residues. Trimming took 3 bases from V and 12 from J; bases not matched to a gene: 8. The CDR3 sequence: CASSFEAGEGQFF. As DNA, the CDR3 is TGTGCCAGCAGCTTCGAGGCGGGGGAAGGGCAGTTCTTC.

The chain is built from TRBV4-1 and TRBJ1-5, with a weak D call TRBD1 (5 bases). CDR1 MGHRA and CDR2 YSYEKL come from the germline V gene. CDR3 length: 15 amino acids. V was pared by 2 bases and J by 6 bases, with 14 bases between. In DNA form, the CDR3 reads TGCGCCAGCAGCCAATACCCGGGGGATAGTCAGCCCCAGCATTTT. It codes for CASSQYPGDSQPQHF.

The chain joins TRBV5-1 to TRBJ2-1, with 11 bases aligning to TRBD2. The CDR3 loop spans 18 amino acids. V lost 0 bases and J lost 9; bases outside the gene matches: 14. Germline CDR1 and CDR2: SGHRS and YFSETQ. In DNA form, the CDR3 reads TGCGCCAGCAGCTTGGCCGGGTTGGCTAGCGGGAGGACTAGTGAGCAGTTCTTC. It yields the protein CASSLAGLASGRTSEQFF.

The genes are TRBV27 and TRBJ2-1; perhaps D is TRBD1 or TRBD2 (5 bases each). The CDR3 sequence is 14 residues long. From germline, CDR1 is MNHEY and CDR2 SMNVEV (reference sequence). Trimming left V 4 bases short and J 7 bases short, with 14 bases between. CDR3 region: CASSSTREGNEQFF. CDR3 DNA sequence: TGTGCCAGCAGTTCGACGAGAGAGGGGAATGAGCAGTTCTTC.

The V call is TRBV28, the J call TRBJ1-3; a weak D match, TRBD1 (6 bases). This CDR3 is built from 17 residues. Trimming took 3 bases from V and 2 from J, leaving 17 bases between them. Germline V gives CDR1 MDHEN, CDR2 SYDVKM. The CDR3 protein is CASSFWPRAGAGNTIYF. In DNA, the CDR3 is TGTGCCAGCAGTTTTTGGCCCCGGGCAGGGGCTGGAAACACCATATATTTT. Together with reference TRBV28 and TRBJ1-3, the CDR3 gives the full variable domain: DVKVTQSSRYLVKRTGEKVFLECVQDMDHENMFWYRQDPGLGLRLIYFSYDVKMKEKGDIPEGYSVSREKKERFSLILESASTNQTSMYLCASSFWPRAGAGNTIYFGEGSWLTVV.

The chain recombines TRBV27 with TRBJ2-7; 8 positions agree with TRBD2. CDR3 size: 17 residues. J lost 2 bases, V lost 3 bases, and 12 bases had no gene match. Germline CDR1 reads MNHEY; CDR2 reads SMNVEV (reference sequence). CDR3 nucleotide sequence: TGTGCCAGCAGTTTCCGGGGGCGGGGGGTACCTACCTACGAGCAGTACTTC. It encodes CASSFRGRGVPTYEQYF.

CDR3 loop: CASSVTGEPNQPQHF. The CDR3 nucleotides read TGTGCCAGTAGTGTCACAGGGGAGCCGAATCAGCCCCAGCATTTT. This chain links TRBV19 with TRBJ1-5; 7 nucleotides align to TRBD1. V dropped 5 bases and J dropped 4; count of bases not matched to a gene: 8. This CDR3 has 15 residues. The germline CDR1 and CDR2 sequences are LNHDA and SQIVND (reference sequence). The whole variable domain, filled in from reference TRBV19 and TRBJ1-5, reads DGGITQSPKYLFRKEGQNVTLSCEQNLNHDAMYWYRQDPGQGLRLIYYSQIVNDFQKGDIAEGYSVSREKKESFPLTVTSAQKNPTAFYLCASSVTGEPNQPQHFGDGTRLSIL.

The V gene is TRBV11-2, the J gene TRBJ2-7; D is tentatively TRBD1 or TRBD2 (6 bases each). Germline V gene data show CDR1 as SGHAT and CDR2 as FQNNGV. CDR3 length equals 12 residues. The V and J ends lost 6 bases and 3 bases respectively, with 9 bases between them. The CDR3 region is CASSGGGYEQYF. As DNA, the CDR3 is TGTGCCAGCAGTGGAGGGGGCTACGAGCAGTACTTC.

This sequence joins TRBV5-1 and TRBJ2-1; TRBD2 aligns across 11 bases. V lost 1 base to trimming and J lost 4 bases; unmatched junction nucleotides: 4. The CDR3 sequence is 16 residues long. The germline V gene has CDR1 SGHRS and CDR2 YFSETQ. This CDR3 reads CASSLSASGRYNEQFF. The CDR3 region has the DNA TGCGCCAGCAGCTTGTCGGCTAGCGGGAGGTACAATGAGCAGTTCTTC.

The DNA of the CDR3 is TGTGCCACCCAGAGAGGGGGCACCGGGGAGCTGTTTTTT. As protein: CATQRGGTGELFF. V usage is TRBV2 and J usage is TRBJ2-2; weak D call: TRBD1 (6 bases). Germline CDR1 and CDR2: SNHLY and FYNNEI. The CDR3 consists of 13 residues. The V end was cut by 10 bases, the J end by 4 bases, with 13 bases between. Based on the CDR3 plus reference TRBV2 and TRBJ2-2, the full variable domain is EPEVTQTPSHQVTQMGQEVILRCVPISNHLYFYWYRQILGQKVEFLVSFYNNEISEKSEIFDDQFSVERPDGSNFTLKIRSTKLEDSAMYFCATQRGGTGELFFGEGSRLTVL.

The V and J genes are TRBV7-2 and TRBJ2-7; 8 bases align to TRBD2. Germline CDR1 and CDR2: SGHTA and FQGNSA. The V segment lost 5 bases and the J segment 2 bases; nucleotides outside the gene matches: 8. This CDR3 contains 15 residues. The CDR3 loop reads CASSPNSGAPYEQYF. The CDR3, as DNA: TGTGCCAGCAGCCCAAATAGCGGGGCTCCCTACGAGCAGTACTTC.

The chain has TRBV27 and TRBJ1-1; D is perhaps TRBD1 (5 bases). Trimming shortened V by 1 base and J by 2 bases, and 14 bases separated the two germline ends. The germline V gene encodes CDR1 MNHEY and CDR2 SMNVEV (reference sequence). This CDR3 spans 16 amino acids. The CDR3 loop is CASSLWGGQPNTEAFF. The CDR3 bases are TGTGCCAGCAGTTTATGGGGGGGTCAGCCAAACACTGAAGCTTTCTTT.

V is TRBV4-1 and J is TRBJ1-3, with D maybe TRBD1 (5 bases). CDR1 and CDR2 (germline): MGHRA, YSYEKL. Trimming shortened V by 5 bases and J by 2 bases, and 22 bases separated the two germline ends. This CDR3 region has 18 residues. CDR3 sequence (DNA): TGCGCCAGCAGCTCTCCTGACCCCCGGGGGTTGGCTGGAAACACCATATATTTT. Translating gives CASSSPDPRGLAGNTIYF.

The rearrangement joins TRBV18 to TRBJ2-1, with 8 bases fitting TRBD1. Losses at the gene ends were 3 bases for V and 8 bases for J; bases not matched to a gene: 12. CDR1 is KGHSH, CDR2 LQKENI, per germline. This CDR3 spans 16 amino acids. The CDR3: CASSPSSRTGYYEQFF. CDR3 nucleotides: TGTGCCAGCTCACCCTCCTCCAGGACAGGGTACTATGAGCAGTTCTTC.

This chain uses TRBV5-5 with TRBJ2-3; no firm D call. This CDR3 is 15 amino acids long. V was pared by 0 bases and J by 1 base, with 9 bases between. The germline CDR1 and CDR2 sequences are SGHKS and YYEKEE (reference sequence). This chain's CDR3 is CASSLGDSGTDTQYF. The CDR3 bases are TGTGCCAGCAGCTTGGGAGACTCGGGCACAGATACGCAGTATTTT.

Points on this clone: A read error may account for a junction end that differs from germline. V is TRBV5-6 and J is TRBJ2-7, with 9 bases that match TRBD2. CDR1 is SGHDT and CDR2 is YYEEEE in the germline V gene. CDR3 size: 14 residues. The CDR3 spells CVSSFSGSSYEQYF. Written as DNA, the CDR3 is TGTGTCAGCAGCTTTAGCGGGAGCTCCTACGAGCAGTACTTC.

The chain's CDR3 is CASSLPGSQETQYF. DNA for the CDR3: TGCGCCAGCAGCTTGCCGGGGTCTCAAGAGACCCAGTACTTC. The J gene is TRBJ2-5, the V gene TRBV5-1; the D gene is possibly TRBD2 (5 bases). CDR1 is SGHRS, CDR2 YFSETQ, per germline. This CDR3 comprises 14 residues. Trimming removed 1 base from V and 2 bases from J, with 9 bases in between.

The chain couples TRBV7-3 to TRBJ2-7; TRBD2 agrees at 10 bases. Germline CDR1 SGHTA, CDR2 FQGTGA. V shed 5 bases and J 5 bases; nucleotides not matched to a gene: 9. This CDR3 is built from 15 residues. The CDR3 coding sequence is TGTGCCAGCAGCGCGACACTAGCGGGATTCCACGAGCAGTACTTC. It is translated as CASSATLAGFHEQYF. Full variable domain (missing parts from reference TRBV7-3 and TRBJ2-7): GAGVSQTPSNKVTEKGKYVELRCDPISGHTALYWYRQSLGQGPEFLIYFQGTGAADDSGLPNDRFFAVRPEGSVSTLKIQRTERGDSAVYLCASSATLAGFHEQYFGPGTRLTVT.

The chain links TRBV6-5 to TRBJ2-3; 9 bases line up with TRBD1. Germline CDR1 is MNHEY and CDR2 is SVGAGI. This CDR3 contains 15 residues. The V segment lost 7 bases and the J segment 2 bases; nucleotides outside the gene matches: 7. CDR3 sequence (DNA): TGTGCCAGCACTTGGGACAGGGATTACACAGATACGCAGTATTTT. Translation gives CASTWDRDYTDTQYF.